This T cell receptor (beta chain) was found in a study of blood T cell repertoires in COVID-19. Original handling: Estimates of nucleated cell counts were drawn from the amplification of reference gene primers. TCRdb keeps only in-frame clones here, not all; method: immunoSEQ multiplex PCR. V and J calls and clone size follow that table, whereas D and trimming were derived from the DNA. The sample carries roughly 410,000 clones, 70% to 90% recorded once. V was trimmed by 4 bases and J by 2 bases, leaving 17 bases between them. Germline V gives CDR1 MGHRA, CDR2 YSYEKL. The CDR3 has 17 amino acids. This chain links TRBV4-1 with TRBJ1-4, with D tentatively TRBD1 (6 bases). This TCR came from a woman in her thirties or forties with COVID-19, enrolled during active disease. Sequenced material: peripheral blood. CDR3 DNA sequence: TGCGCCAGCAGCCCCCGACAGGCTTTGGGGACTAATGAAAAACTGTTTTTT. Amino acids: CASSPRQALGTNEKLFF.